This T cell receptor beta chain was sequenced during a study of beta chain features in type 1 diabetes. The study's findings and limits: Diminished insertions and augmented deletions at VDJ junctions characterized type 1 diabetes patients. Whether TCRB rearrangement is influenced by HLA type was left unresolved in this analysis. Shortening that was moderate but significant affected the TCRB CDR3s of Type 1 diabetes patients in all four CD4+ subsets.

Using CD45RO/CCR7/CD25/CD127/CD95/CD27, CD4+ naive, central memory, regulatory and stem cell-like memory cells were sorted. Losses at the gene ends were 6 bases for V and 4 bases for J; bases not matched to a gene: 8. The CDR3 length is 14 residues. Germline V CDR1 and CDR2: SGHTA, FQGTGA. Since all of the isolated RNA was reverse transcribed, expressed TCRB transcripts were what got sequenced. Using immunoSEQ multiplex PCR, the repertoire was profiled, and TCRdb retains in-frame clones only, with some absent. There are some 360,000 clones in the sample; roughly a tenth occur only once, and roughly 0.54% lies in the top ten. The sample holds a few counts of this clone. Its matching antigen is unknown.

The clonotype comes from a man aged 25-45 years with type 1 diabetes. Specimen: central memory CD4+ T cells from blood. V usage is TRBV7-3 and J usage is TRBJ2-5; 7 positions match TRBD1. DNA for the CDR3: TGTGCCAGCAGTCCGCAACAGGGGTCAGAGACCCAGTACTTC. Amino acids: CASSPQQGSETQYF. Full variable domain (remainder filled in from reference TRBV7-3 and TRBJ2-5): GAGVSQTPSNKVTEKGKYVELRCDPISGHTALYWYRQSLGQGPEFLIYFQGTGAADDSGLPNDRFFAVRPEGSVSTLKIQRTERGDSAVYLCASSPQQGSETQYFGPGTRLLVL.